Sequencing of this T cell receptor beta chain was carried out in a study of T-cell reconstitution after alpha-beta-depleted transplantation in children. This clonotype was seen a handful of times. No antigen is known for it. TCRbeta library construction was performed incorporating unique molecular identifiers. Each CDR3 protein gets one entry after TCRdb re-called the PCR reads with MiXCR. Here the sample spans 700,000 to 950,000 distinct CDR3 sequences, 15% to 20% being singletons. Findings of the study overall: Alpha-beta T cells present about two months after transplant were reported to originate from several hundred expanded graft clones.

Trimming cost V 4 bases and J 12 bases; bases outside gene matches: 12. Germline lookup yields CDR1 MNHEY and CDR2 SVGAGI. The CDR3 runs to 16 residues. This receptor was identified in a male patient aged 10 to 17 who had a stem cell transplant for acute lymphoblastic leukemia, so the T cells may come from the graft donor. The material was PBMCs, mostly from graft donor cells, obtained 360 days after TCRalphabeta/CD19-depleted stem cell transplant. J is TRBJ2-1 and V is TRBV6-5; 13 positions agree with TRBD2. CDR3 nucleotides: TGTGCCAGCAGTTCGCGACTAGCGGGAGGATTAGGGGCGCAGTTCTTC. Encoded protein: CASSSRLAGGLGAQFF.